The 26 T cell receptor beta chains below were found in one sample sequenced in a study of cytomegalovirus exposure and HLA in healthy donors. 13 Jbeta primers and 60 Vbeta primers were used for the PCR. Data came from immunoSEQ multiplex PCR; TCRdb stores just in-frame clones and leaves some out. This table has 95,000 to 150,000 clones, less than 85% appearing once. The sample taken for sequencing was PBMCs. These receptors all come from a man aged 18 to 30 in good health and CMV-seropositive.

The chain combines TRBV2 with TRBJ2-1; no reliable D call. Germline values: CDR1 SNHLY, CDR2 FYNNEI. V was cut by 8 bases and J by 5 bases, with 4 bases left in between. The CDR3 sequence is 10 residues long. The CDR3 DNA is TGTGCCAGCTCAGACAATGAGCAGTTCTTC. Its translation is CASSDNEQFF.

The genes are TRBV5-4 and TRBJ1-4; D gene ambiguous. In germline, CDR1 is SGHNT, CDR2 YYREEE (reference sequence). There are 12 residues in the CDR3. Trimming cost V 0 bases and J 8 bases, with 5 bases left between them. The CDR3 spells CASSLGAEKLFF. DNA of the CDR3: TGTGCCAGCAGCTTGGGGGCAGAAAAACTGTTTTTT.

The V and J genes are TRBV5-1 and TRBJ2-7, with 7 bases fitting TRBD1. The CDR3 contains 13 residues. Looked up from germline, CDR1 is SGHRS and CDR2 is YFSETQ. Germline trimming cut 3 bases from V and 5 bases from J; bases unmatched to any gene: 5. DNA of the CDR3: TGCGCCAGCAGCTGGGGACAGAAAGACGAGCAGTACTTC. It encodes CASSWGQKDEQYF.

This rearrangement joins TRBV27 to TRBJ2-6; a weak D match, TRBD1 (6 bases). Looked up from germline, CDR1 is MNHEY and CDR2 is SMNVEV (reference sequence). Trimming took 5 bases from V and 3 from J, leaving 8 bases between them. There are 14 residues in the CDR3. The CDR3 region is CASSTGFGANVLTF. CDR3 sequence (DNA): TGTGCCAGCAGTACAGGGTTTGGGGCCAACGTCCTGACTTTC.

The rearrangement uses TRBV11-2 and TRBJ2-1, with D maybe TRBD2 (5 bases). CDR1 SGHAT and CDR2 FQNNGV come from the germline V gene. Trimming stripped 5 bases from V and 0 bases from J, with 8 bases between. The CDR3 has 14 amino acids. In DNA form, the CDR3 reads TGTGCCAGCAGCGCCACTAGCTCCTACAATGAGCAGTTCTTC. It specifies CASSATSSYNEQFF.

Here the CDR3 DNA reads TGTGCCAGCAGCCAAATCTTCGGGTCCCGGGAGACCCAGTACTTC. Protein sequence: CASSQIFGSRETQYF. V gene TRBV7-8 combines with J gene TRBJ2-5; no firm D call. Trimming left V 5 bases short and J 5 bases short, with 18 bases between. Germline V gives CDR1 SGHVS, CDR2 FQNEAQ. CDR3 size: 15 residues.

V usage is TRBV6-5 and J usage is TRBJ1-5; 12 bases agree with TRBD1. The V and J ends lost 4 bases and 6 bases, in that order; junction bases with no gene match: 4. The CDR3 runs to 15 residues. Looked up from germline, CDR1 is MNHEY and CDR2 is SVGAGI. CDR3 amino acids: CASSSGTGGVQPQHF. The CDR3 bases are TGTGCCAGCAGTTCTGGGACAGGGGGCGTTCAGCCCCAGCATTTT.

CDR3 residues: CASSGQGGPKNIQYF. CDR3 nucleotide sequence: TGTGCCAGCAGCGGACAGGGTGGGCCCAAAAACATTCAGTACTTC. The V and J genes are TRBV13 and TRBJ2-4; 8 nucleotides agree with TRBD1. This CDR3 has 15 amino acids. Germline V gene sequence: CDR1 PRHDT, CDR2 FYEKMQ (reference sequence). The V and J ends lost 5 bases and 2 bases, in that order; junction bases with no gene match: 5.

The chain carries TRBV19 and TRBJ1-4; TRBD1 aligns across 7 bases. Germline trimming cut 4 bases from V and 2 bases from J; bases unmatched to any gene: 4. This CDR3 has 15 amino acids. CDR1 and CDR2 (germline): LNHDA, SQIVND (reference sequence). As DNA, the CDR3 is TGTGCCAGTAGTACTCAGGGACAGACTAATGAAAAACTGTTTTTT. Amino acid sequence: CASSTQGQTNEKLFF.

The chain links TRBV28 to TRBJ1-1; 7 nucleotides agree with TRBD1. CDR1 MDHEN and CDR2 SYDVKM come from the germline V gene. The CDR3 loop spans 14 amino acids. V shed 5 bases, J shed 4 bases, and the junction held 7 bases outside the gene matches. As DNA, the CDR3 is TGTGCCAGCAGTACACAGGGGAGGAGCACTGAAGCTTTCTTT. As protein: CASSTQGRSTEAFF.

This clone has a single count. The chain is built from TRBV27 and TRBJ1-5; tentatively, D is TRBD1 (5 bases). Germline V CDR1 and CDR2: MNHEY, SMNVEV (reference sequence). With 5 bases removed from V and 6 bases from J, the gap between germline ends came to 20 bases. The CDR3 runs 16 residues. CDR3 sequence: CASSHLVPGWRQPQHF. The CDR3 coding sequence is TGTGCCAGCAGTCATCTCGTCCCAGGGTGGCGTCAGCCCCAGCATTTT.

J is TRBJ2-3 and V is TRBV10-2; 7 bases are shared with TRBD2. CDR1 is WSHSY and CDR2 is SAAADI in the germline V gene. V dropped 6 bases and J dropped 0; count of bases not matched to a gene: 6. The CDR3 covers 15 residues. CDR3 nucleotides: TGCGCCAGCAGCGTACCAGCGGGGAGCACAGATACGCAGTATTTT. Translated, it gives CASSVPAGSTDTQYF.

The chain couples TRBV9 to TRBJ2-3; 8 nucleotides align to TRBD2. Germline V gene lookup returns CDR1 SGDLS and CDR2 YYNGEE. V lost 0 bases to trimming and J lost 4 bases; unmatched junction nucleotides: 10. There are 17 residues in the CDR3. CDR3 residues: CASSVGHSGVWSDTQYF. The CDR3 DNA follows: TGTGCCAGCAGCGTAGGTCATAGCGGGGTATGGTCAGATACGCAGTATTTT. Full variable domain (missing parts from reference TRBV9 and TRBJ2-3): DSGVTQTPKHLITATGQRVTLRCSPRSGDLSVYWYQQSLDQGLQFLIQYYNGEERAKGNILERFSAQQFPDLHSELNLSSLELGDSALYFCASSVGHSGVWSDTQYFGPGTRLTVL.

This clone was seen once. The chain joins TRBV30 to TRBJ2-3; D not certain. The V end lost 1 base, the J end lost 0 bases, and 8 bases lay between the germline ends. This CDR3 contains 14 residues. Germline V gives CDR1 GTSNPN, CDR2 SVGIG (reference sequence). The CDR3 protein is CAWSGVWSTDTQYF. CDR3 DNA: TGTGCCTGGAGTGGAGTGTGGAGCACAGATACGCAGTATTTT.

The chain employs TRBV5-4 and TRBJ2-5, with TRBD1 identical over 11 bases. The end of the DNA fits TRBJ2-7 better, so the J call may be wrong. The length of the CDR3 is 14 residues. CDR1 is SGHNT and CDR2 is YYREEE in the germline V gene (reference sequence). DNA for the CDR3: TGTGCCAGCAGCTCCGGGACAGGGGGGTACGAGCAGTACTTC. It is translated as CASSSGTGGYEQYF.

The rearrangement joins TRBV7-9 to TRBJ2-7, with 12 bases aligning to TRBD1. This CDR3 comprises 15 residues. V lost 3 bases and J lost 7; bases outside the gene matches: 7. Germline V gene lookup returns CDR1 SEHNR and CDR2 FQNEAQ (reference sequence). CDR3 loop: CASSFVGQGADEQYF. In nucleotides, the CDR3 is TGTGCCAGCAGCTTTGTGGGACAGGGGGCGGATGAGCAGTACTTC.

V and J are TRBV7-6 and TRBJ1-1; D is undetermined. The CDR3 loop spans 14 amino acids. Germline CDR1 is SGHVS and CDR2 is FNYEAQ. Between the trimmed V and J ends, which lost 1 base and 5 bases, there was a span of 11 bases. CDR3: CASSLGPPGTEAFF. The DNA for the CDR3 is TGTGCCAGCAGCTTAGGACCACCGGGAACTGAAGCTTTCTTT.

The V gene is TRBV27, the J gene TRBJ1-4; TRBD1 aligns across 9 bases. Germline V gives CDR1 MNHEY, CDR2 SMNVEV (reference sequence). V dropped 5 bases and J dropped 8; count of bases not matched to a gene: 3. The CDR3 has 13 amino acids. The CDR3 sequence: CASSGQGSEKLFF. The CDR3, as DNA: TGTGCCAGCAGTGGACAGGGGAGCGAAAAACTGTTTTTT.

This rearrangement joins TRBV6-5 to TRBJ2-1, with 8 bases aligning to TRBD2. The V gene's germline CDR1 is MNHEY and CDR2 SVGAGI. The CDR3 consists of 15 residues. With V trimmed by 2 bases and J by 4 bases, 4 bases remained unmatched. The CDR3 DNA reads TGTGCCAGCAGTTACAACGGGGGGGGGTACAATGAGCAGTTCTTC. Protein: CASSYNGGGYNEQFF.

The rearrangement joins TRBV7-6 to TRBJ2-2; weak D call: TRBD1 (6 bases). V lost 5 bases to trimming and J lost 6 bases, with 10 bases between them. The CDR3 totals 13 residues. The germline gives CDR1 SGHVS, CDR2 FNYEAQ. The CDR3 sequence: CASSPTGSGELFF. CDR3 DNA: TGTGCCAGCAGCCCCACAGGGTCCGGGGAGCTGTTTTTT.

This clone turned up a few times. The chain is built from TRBV18 and TRBJ1-4; 8 positions match TRBD1. The CDR3 length is 14 residues. Trimming took 6 bases from V and 7 from J; bases not matched to a gene: 7. Germline V gives CDR1 KGHSH, CDR2 LQKENI. CDR3 sequence reads: CASSSRQGFEKLFF. CDR3 bases: TGTGCCAGCTCCTCCCGACAGGGGTTTGAAAAACTGTTTTTT.

V usage is TRBV18 and J usage is TRBJ1-2; unclear D gene. Germline V gives CDR1 KGHSH, CDR2 LQKENI. Trimming shortened V by 2 bases and J by 8 bases, and 12 bases separated the two germline ends. CDR3 length: 13 residues. DNA for the CDR3: TGTGCCAGCTCACCAATCCCGCAAGAGGGCTACACCTTC. The encoded protein is CASSPIPQEGYTF.

This clone was picked up one time. The rearrangement joins TRBV19 to TRBJ2-5; D is undetermined. Germline loops: CDR1 LNHDA, CDR2 SQIVND (reference sequence). CDR3 length: 14 residues. The V and J ends lost 1 base and 4 bases respectively, with 10 bases between them. The CDR3 nucleotides are TGTGCCAGTAGTATAGCAGCGTATGGAGAGACCCAGTACTTC. Amino acids: CASSIAAYGETQYF. The entire variable domain, with the rest obtained from reference TRBV19 and TRBJ2-5, is as follows: DGGITQSPKYLFRKEGQNVTLSCEQNLNHDAMYWYRQDPGQGLRLIYYSQIVNDFQKGDIAEGYSVSREKKESFPLTVTSAQKNPTAFYLCASSIAAYGETQYFGPGTRLLVL.

The sample holds a few counts of this clone. This chain joins TRBV2 and TRBJ2-5; D remains ambiguous. The CDR3 is 9 amino acids. CDR1 and CDR2 (germline): SNHLY, FYNNEI. The germline V and J ends were trimmed by 11 bases and 1 base, with 2 bases remaining between them. For the CDR3, the DNA is TGTGCCCTCCAAGAGACCCAGTACTTC. Amino acids: CALQETQYF.

The V call is TRBV19, the J call TRBJ2-6, with D unclear. CDR1 LNHDA and CDR2 SQIVND come from the germline V gene (reference sequence). The V end was cut by 5 bases, the J end by 1 base, with 9 bases between. The CDR3 is 15 amino acids. This CDR3 is CASSPLLSGANVLTF. For the CDR3, the DNA is TGTGCCAGTAGTCCCCTTCTATCTGGGGCCAACGTCCTGACTTTC.

The gene calls are TRBV23-1 and TRBJ1-5; D call uncertain. TRBV23-1 is given ORF status, its function remaining uncertain. V gave up 4 bases and J gave up 0 bases, with 10 bases separating them. CDR3 length equals 15 residues. The CDR3 nucleotides read TGCGCCAGCAGTCGAGGCCGGCTTAGCAATCAGCCCCAGCATTTT. This encodes CASSRGRLSNQPQHF.